The 18 T cell receptor beta chains reported below all come from one sample, sequenced in a study of blood T cells in healthy people across ages. With a J-beta primer mix and a sample-barcoded 5' primer, a second PCR ran about 6 to 11 cycles. TCRdb itself ran the 5' RACE reads through MiXCR, one entry per CDR3 protein. There are some 1.8 million distinct CDR3 sequences in the sample; more than 35% occur only once, and 20% to 25% lies in the top ten. The sequencing sample was made of blood. The receptors shown here come from a human donor in good health.

The chain employs TRBV6-6 and TRBJ2-5; D may match TRBD1 or TRBD2 (6 bases each). CDR1 and CDR2 from the germline V gene are MNHNY and SVGAGI (reference sequence). V lost 2 bases and J 7 bases, leaving 14 bases between the germline ends. CDR3 length: 14 residues. The CDR3 protein is CASSYPGAKGTQYF. The CDR3, as DNA: TGTGCCAGCAGTTACCCGGGGGCTAAGGGGACCCAGTACTTC.

The chain has TRBV7-8 and TRBJ2-7; 15 bases are a match to TRBD2. This CDR3 has 19 amino acids. V was clipped by 4 bases and J by 5 bases; unmatched bases: 15. Germline assignment: CDR1 SGHVS and CDR2 FQNEAQ. The CDR3 coding sequence is TGTGCCAGCAGCTCCAACGGACTAGCGGGGGGGCCTTTTGACCACGAGCAGTACTTC. Translated: CASSSNGLAGGPFDHEQYF.

The chain joins TRBV27 to TRBJ2-1; 11 bases line up with TRBD1. The CDR3 contains 17 residues. The trim removed 5 bases at V and 7 bases at J, leaving 13 bases unmatched. Germline CDR1 reads MNHEY; CDR2 reads SMNVEV (reference sequence). CDR3 DNA sequence: TGTGCCAGCAGTATTTTACTAGGGACAGGGGGTTCGAATGAGCAGTTCTTC. This encodes CASSILLGTGGSNEQFF.

The chain joins TRBV4-1 to TRBJ1-2; D uncertain. The length of the CDR3 is 14 residues. V was shortened by 4 bases and J by 0 bases, with 9 bases between the two germline ends. From germline, CDR1 is MGHRA and CDR2 YSYEKL. As DNA, the CDR3 is TGCGCCAGCAGCCGAGGGATTACTAACTATGGCTACACCTTC. It codes for CASSRGITNYGYTF.

The J gene is TRBJ1-2, the V gene TRBV29-1, with 9 bases fitting TRBD1. Unmatched junction bases numbered 2, after V lost 2 bases and J lost 1 base. The CDR3 consists of 14 residues. The germline V gene has CDR1 SQVTM and CDR2 ANQGSEA. Written as DNA, the CDR3 is TGCAGCGTTGAAAACAGGGGGCTTAACTATGGCTACACCTTC. Translating it yields CSVENRGLNYGYTF.

This clonotype appeared once. V usage is TRBV6-6 and J usage is TRBJ2-1; 9 bases are shared with TRBD2. CDR1 and CDR2 from the germline V gene are MNHNY and SVGAGI (reference sequence). The CDR3 totals 16 residues. Trimming removed 0 bases from V and 6 bases from J; junction bases left unmatched: 6. CDR3 in amino acids: CASSYSAGGVVNEQFF. The DNA of the CDR3 is TGTGCCAGCAGTTACTCGGCGGGGGGGGTAGTCAATGAGCAGTTCTTC.

This clonotype was counted only a few times. The V call is TRBV7-3, the J call TRBJ1-6; D perhaps matches TRBD1 (6 bases). Germline loops: CDR1 SGHTA, CDR2 FQGTGA. With 2 bases removed from V and 4 bases from J, the gap between germline ends came to 12 bases. CDR3 length: 16 residues. CDR3: CASSLRGASYNSPLHF. As DNA, the CDR3 is TGTGCCAGCAGCTTACGGGGGGCCAGTTATAATTCACCCCTCCACTTT. Full variable domain (missing parts from reference TRBV7-3 and TRBJ1-6): GAGVSQTPSNKVTEKGKYVELRCDPISGHTALYWYRQSLGQGPEFLIYFQGTGAADDSGLPNDRFFAVRPEGSVSTLKIQRTERGDSAVYLCASSLRGASYNSPLHFGNGTRLTVT.

V and J are TRBV7-9 and TRBJ2-5; no clear D gene. The V and J ends lost 5 bases and 5 bases respectively, with 15 bases between them. The CDR3 consists of 14 residues. Germline V CDR1 and CDR2: SEHNR, FQNEAQ (reference sequence). CDR3 DNA sequence: TGTGCCAGCAGCCCATCTCGGGTCGAGGAGACCCAGTACTTC. Residues: CASSPSRVEETQYF.

Only a few counts were recorded for this clonotype. This sequence joins TRBV12-3 or TRBV12-4 and TRBJ1-2; D perhaps matches TRBD1 (5 bases). Trimming took off 5 bases at V and 6 bases at J, with 10 bases between the two ends. The CDR3 covers 12 residues. DNA for the CDR3: TGTGCCAGCAGTCCCGGGACGAATGGCTACACCTTC. Encoded protein: CASSPGTNGYTF.

This clonotype was picked up a small number of times. V is TRBV10-3 and J is TRBJ1-2; the match to TRBD1 covers 11 bases. Per the germline V gene, CDR1 is ENHRY and CDR2 is SYGVKD. The length of the CDR3 is 17 residues. V was pared by 3 bases and J by 3 bases, with 9 bases of the junction left unmatched. This CDR3 reads CAISDLGTGGFHYGYTF. CDR3 nucleotide sequence: TGTGCCATCAGTGATCTGGGGACAGGGGGTTTTCACTATGGCTACACCTTC.

The gene calls are TRBV7-3 and TRBJ2-5; 7 bases fit TRBD1. Germline V gene lookup returns CDR1 SGHTA and CDR2 FQGTGA. The junction had 11 bases not matched to a gene; V was cut back by 11 bases and J by 2 bases. The CDR3 loop spans 14 amino acids. This CDR3 is CAWMGTGAQETQYF. CDR3 DNA sequence: TGTGCCTGGATGGGCACAGGGGCACAAGAGACCCAGTACTTC. The whole variable domain, filled in from reference TRBV7-3 and TRBJ2-5, reads GAGVSQTPSNKVTEKGKYVELRCDPISGHTALYWYRQSLGQGPEFLIYFQGTGAADDSGLPNDRFFAVRPEGSVSTLKIQRTERGDSAVYLCAWMGTGAQETQYFGPGTRLLVL.

The chain is built from TRBV20-1 and TRBJ1-5, with 7 bases lining up with TRBD1. V was clipped by 4 bases and J by 0 bases; unmatched bases: 9. Germline values: CDR1 DFQATT, CDR2 SNEGSKA (reference sequence). This CDR3 is 16 amino acids long. CDR3 sequence: CSANGAGGFSNQPQHF. CDR3 bases: TGCAGTGCTAATGGGGCAGGGGGTTTTAGCAATCAGCCCCAGCATTTT.

The chain is built from TRBV4-2 and TRBJ1-2; D gene unclear. From germline, CDR1 is LGHNA and CDR2 YNFKEQ. Trimming removed 5 bases at V and 6 bases at J, with 10 bases between. This CDR3 has 12 amino acids. Here the CDR3 reads CASSVEGNGYTF. The CDR3 DNA sequence: TGTGCCAGCAGCGTCGAAGGAAATGGCTACACCTTC.

This clonotype has a handful of counts. V is TRBV5-1 and J is TRBJ1-1; D may be TRBD1 (6 bases). Germline CDR1 is SGHRS and CDR2 is YFSETQ. The CDR3 length is 14 residues. Trimming stripped 5 bases from V and 0 bases from J, with 11 bases between. The CDR3 coding sequence is TGCGCCAGCAGTTGGCGGGGGCTGAACACTGAAGCTTTCTTT. This gives the protein CASSWRGLNTEAFF.

The rearrangement uses TRBV9 and TRBJ2-5; 8 bases are a match to TRBD2. Germline CDR1 and CDR2: SGDLS and YYNGEE. This CDR3 has 14 residues. The J segment lost 3 bases and the V segment lost 3 bases, leaving 4 bases of the junction unmatched. For the CDR3, the DNA is TGTGCCAGCAGCGCTGGACTAGCCGAAGAGACCCAGTACTTC. It yields the protein CASSAGLAEETQYF. The full variable domain, its missing parts supplied by reference TRBV9 and TRBJ2-5, is DSGVTQTPKHLITATGQRVTLRCSPRSGDLSVYWYQQSLDQGLQFLIQYYNGEERAKGNILERFSAQQFPDLHSELNLSSLELGDSALYFCASSAGLAEETQYFGPGTRLLVL.

The chain employs TRBV11-3 and TRBJ2-4; 10 nucleotides align to TRBD1. The tail of the sequence fits TRBJ2-7 better, so the J call may be wrong. This CDR3 is built from 15 residues. The germline CDR1 and CDR2 sequences are SGHNT and YENEEA. The CDR3 sequence is CASSTRDRGVYEQYF. The CDR3 DNA is TGTGCCAGCAGCACCCGGGACAGGGGAGTATACGAGCAGTACTTC.

The genes are TRBV7-9 and TRBJ2-1, with 7 bases identical to TRBD2. The CDR3 loop spans 13 amino acids. In germline, CDR1 is SEHNR, CDR2 FQNEAQ (reference sequence). The ends lost 3 bases at V and 8 bases at J; junction bases unmatched: 4. CDR3 nucleotides: TGTGCCAGCAGCTTGGGGACTACGGATGAGCAGTTCTTC. Translated, it gives CASSLGTTDEQFF.

The rearrangement joins TRBV7-8 to TRBJ1-5; TRBD1 agrees at 7 bases. Per the germline V gene, CDR1 is SGHVS and CDR2 is FQNEAQ. V gave up 0 bases and J gave up 9 bases; unmatched junction bases: 5. The CDR3 is 14 amino acids. The CDR3 loop is CASSLATGFRPQHF. CDR3 DNA: TGTGCCAGCAGCTTAGCGACAGGGTTCAGGCCCCAGCATTTT. The full variable domain, rest sourced from reference TRBV7-8 and TRBJ1-5, is GAGVSQSPRYKVAKRGQDVALRCDPISGHVSLFWYQQALGQGPEFLTYFQNEAQLDKSGLPSDRFFAERPEGSVSTLKIQRTQQEDSAVYLCASSLATGFRPQHFGDGTRLSIL.